These 5 T cell receptor beta chains came from one sample sequenced in a study of cytomegalovirus exposure and HLA in healthy donors. Assay used: immunoSEQ multiplex PCR; TCRdb lists only in-frame clones, some missing. The table records about 240,000 clones, more than 75% of them present only once. Sequences were obtained from PBMCs. The receptors stem from a man younger than 35 in good health and CMV-seronegative.

In this sample, this clone turned up once. The V gene is TRBV27, the J gene TRBJ1-1; unclear D gene. Germline V CDR1 and CDR2: MNHEY, SMNVEV (reference sequence). The CDR3 is made up of 15 amino acids. V lost 2 bases, J lost 6 bases, and 16 bases lay in between. In DNA form, the CDR3 reads TGTGCCAGCAGTTTAAAAGGTTGGGGAGGCGCTGAAGCTTTCTTT. Residues: CASSLKGWGGAEAFF.

The rearrangement joins TRBV5-1 to TRBJ2-1; TRBD2 aligns across 11 bases. The V segment lost 4 bases and the J segment 3 bases; nucleotides outside the gene matches: 0. CDR1 is SGHRS and CDR2 is YFSETQ in the germline V gene. The CDR3 has 14 residues. CDR3 in DNA: TGCGCCAGCAGCACTAGCGGGGGCTACAATGAGCAGTTCTTC. Amino acids: CASSTSGGYNEQFF.

This clone came up a few times. The chain recombines TRBV18 with TRBJ2-7; 13 bases are shared with TRBD2. This CDR3 is built from 13 residues. V gave up 8 bases and J gave up 4 bases; unmatched junction bases: 2. Per the germline V gene, CDR1 is KGHSH and CDR2 is LQKENI. For the CDR3, the DNA is TGTGCCAGCCGGACTAGCGGGGGTTACGAGCAGTACTTC. Residues: CASRTSGGYEQYF.

The chain links TRBV12-2 to TRBJ2-7; TRBD2, the table's D call, lacks a check against the DNA. TRBV12-2 is recorded as a pseudogene. The CDR3 is made up of 18 amino acids. The CDR3 DNA reads as TGTGCAAGTCGCCGAGTCTGTCTCGATAGCGGGGCCTTTAACGAGCAGTACTTC. This codes for CASRRVCLDSGAFNEQYF.

V is TRBV6-5 and J is TRBJ1-4, with unresolved D. CDR1 and CDR2 (germline): MNHEY, SVGAGI. The CDR3 runs 14 residues. V was cut by 6 bases and J by 4 bases, with 12 bases left in between. DNA for the CDR3: TGTGCCAGCAGCCGCCGGGTCCTTAATGAAAAACTGTTTTTT. As protein: CASSRRVLNEKLFF.